Below, 13 T cell receptor beta chains from the same sample are listed, as sequenced in a study of cytomegalovirus exposure and HLA in healthy donors (dated by TCRdb to about 2017). To prepare the library, the immunoSEQ multiplex PCR assay was applied. For the multiplex PCR, a mixture combining 60 forward primers for TCR Vbeta segments and 13 reverse primers for TCR Jbeta segments was used. TCRdb retrieved this table from immuneACCESS and kept in-frame rearrangements only. Not all clones are present; in checked studies, unresolved V genes account for under half, and no reason is known for the remainder. The sample table lists about 180,000 clones, under 80% of them with a count of one. The ten largest clones take up roughly 2.5% of the sample. Specimen: PBMCs. The origin of the receptors is a human donor in good health.

The CDR3 here is CSVTGLNYGYTF. DNA for the CDR3: TGCAGCGTTACTGGGCTTAACTATGGCTACACCTTC. The V call is TRBV29-1, the J call TRBJ1-2, with D uncertain. The CDR3 is 12 residues long. V lost 5 bases and J lost 1, with 8 bases in between. Per the germline V gene, CDR1 is SQVTM and CDR2 is ANQGSEA.

This rearrangement joins TRBV27 to TRBJ2-1; tentative D call: TRBD2 (6 bases). CDR1 and CDR2 (germline): MNHEY, SMNVEV (reference sequence). This CDR3 spans 13 amino acids. Trimming took off 8 bases at V and 7 bases at J, with 15 bases between the two ends. The CDR3 DNA is TGTGCCAGCGGGGCGGCGGGGTTGAATGAGCAGTTCTTC. As protein: CASGAAGLNEQFF.

The chain employs TRBV11-2 and TRBJ2-5; TRBD1 matches at 8 bases. There are 14 residues in the CDR3. V gave up 5 bases and J gave up 4 bases; unmatched junction bases: 6. Germline loops: CDR1 SGHAT, CDR2 FQNNGV. CDR3 DNA: TGTGCCAGCAGCCCAGGGGGCGCGGGAGAGACCCAGTACTTC. This gives the protein CASSPGGAGETQYF. The whole variable domain, remainder taken from reference TRBV11-2 and TRBJ2-5, is EAGVAQSPRYKIIEKRQSVAFWCNPISGHATLYWYQQILGQGPKLLIQFQNNGVVDDSQLPKDRFSAERLKGVDSTLKIQPAKLEDSAVYLCASSPGGAGETQYFGPGTRLLVL.

Turning to this clone: At one end the junction does not follow the germline gene, possibly because of a read error. CDR3 bases: TGTGCCAGCAGAGAAGGCAGGGCCACAGATACGCAGTATTTT. It translates to CASREGRATDTQYF. The gene calls are TRBV2 and TRBJ2-3, with TRBD1 as a possible D gene (5 bases). The CDR3 length is 14 residues. CDR1 SNHLY and CDR2 FYNNEI come from the germline V gene.

This clone was picked up one time. The junction differs from germline at one of its ends, possibly a read error. The V gene is TRBV30, the J gene TRBJ2-7, with D tentatively TRBD2 (6 bases). The CDR3 is 13 amino acids. The V gene's germline CDR1 is GTSNPN and CDR2 SVGIG (reference sequence). This CDR3 reads CAWSSGTAYERYF. The CDR3, as DNA: TGTGCCTGGAGTTCTGGGACTGCCTACGAGCGGTACTTC.

The chain couples TRBV7-2 to TRBJ2-7; 7 nucleotides line up with TRBD1. Germline assignment: CDR1 SGHTA and CDR2 FQGNSA. J was trimmed by 5 bases and V by 5 bases; bases with no gene match: 9. This CDR3 spans 14 amino acids. The CDR3 nucleotides read TGTGCCAGCAGCCCGGTTGGACAGGTGCACGAGCAGTACTTC. This codes for CASSPVGQVHEQYF.

Worth noting for this clone: At one end, the junction sequence differs from germline, possibly due to a read error. J is TRBJ1-1 and V is TRBV2; a possible D gene is TRBD1 (6 bases). Germline lookup yields CDR1 SNHLY and CDR2 FYNNEI. CDR3 size: 15 residues. The CDR3 loop is CASSQAGHPNTEAFF. The CDR3 nucleotides read TGTGCCAGCAGTCAAGCGGGACACCCGAACACTGAAGCTTTCTTT.

This chain links TRBV4-1 with TRBJ1-4; TRBD1 is a possible D gene (5 bases). This CDR3 is built from 17 residues. V was trimmed by 4 bases and J by 0 bases, leaving 15 bases between them. Per the germline V gene, CDR1 is MGHRA and CDR2 is YSYEKL. The CDR3 bases are TGCGCCAGCAGCCGTTTTATTCAGGGCGCAACTAATGAAAAACTGTTTTTT. Its protein product is CASSRFIQGATNEKLFF.

This clone was seen a handful of times. This sequence joins TRBV12-5 and TRBJ2-5; TRBD2 matches at 7 bases. The junction had 7 bases not matched to a gene; V was cut back by 9 bases and J by 3 bases. CDR3 length: 13 residues. Per the germline V gene, CDR1 is LGHNT and CDR2 is FRNRAP. CDR3 bases: TGTGCTAGCGCCGTCAGCGGGGAAGAGACCCAGTACTTC. Amino acids: CASAVSGEETQYF.

This chain uses TRBV18 with TRBJ1-1; D perhaps matches TRBD1 (6 bases). Germline loops: CDR1 KGHSH, CDR2 LQKENI. The CDR3 runs to 15 residues. V was clipped by 3 bases and J by 3 bases, with 14 bases between them. The CDR3 sequence: CASSPQGRGHTEAFF. Written as DNA, the CDR3 is TGTGCCAGCTCACCTCAGGGGCGGGGGCACACTGAAGCTTTCTTT. The whole variable domain, remainder taken from reference TRBV18 and TRBJ1-1, is NAGVMQNPRHLVRRRGQEARLRCSPMKGHSHVYWYRQLPEEGLKFMVYLQKENIIDESGMPKERFSAEFPKEGPSILRIQQVVRGDSAAYFCASSPQGRGHTEAFFGQGTRLTVV.

The chain links TRBV4-2 to TRBJ1-2; D not certain. CDR3 length equals 13 residues. Per the germline V gene, CDR1 is LGHNA and CDR2 is YNFKEQ. With 4 bases removed from V and 4 bases from J, the gap between germline ends came to 10 bases. CDR3 DNA: TGTGCCAGCAGCCCAGAAGGCGGCTATGGCTACACCTTC. Amino acids: CASSPEGGYGYTF.

This chain links TRBV6-6 with TRBJ2-5; the match to TRBD2 covers 10 bases. Unmatched junction bases numbered 9, after V lost 6 bases and J lost 5 bases. CDR1 MNHNY and CDR2 SVGAGI come from the germline V gene (reference sequence). This CDR3 region has 15 residues. CDR3 sequence reads: CASSRSSGGVETQYF. CDR3 nucleotides: TGTGCCAGCAGCCGATCTAGCGGGGGTGTTGAGACCCAGTACTTC.

The chain uses TRBV11-2 and TRBJ2-5; TRBD2 agrees at 7 bases. The V segment lost 5 bases and the J segment 5 bases; nucleotides outside the gene matches: 11. Germline assignment: CDR1 SGHAT and CDR2 FQNNGV. The length of the CDR3 is 15 residues. The CDR3 DNA is TGTGCCAGCAGCACTCCGGGGGGAGGGATGGAGACCCAGTACTTC. Residues: CASSTPGGGMETQYF. Based on the CDR3 plus reference TRBV11-2 and TRBJ2-5, the full variable domain is EAGVAQSPRYKIIEKRQSVAFWCNPISGHATLYWYQQILGQGPKLLIQFQNNGVVDDSQLPKDRFSAERLKGVDSTLKIQPAKLEDSAVYLCASSTPGGGMETQYFGPGTRLLVL.